The rows below give T cell receptor beta chains drawn from one sample of a study of T-cell memory formation after mild COVID-19. TCRdb used MiXCR to reprocess the 5' RACE reads, holding one entry per CDR3 protein. The table lists about 400,000 distinct CDR3 sequences, approximately 24% of them singletons, with about 8.7% in the top ten. The sequenced sample was PBMCs or a T cell subset sorted from them (not recorded which). All receptors come from an adult woman who had mild COVID-19 (a few samples of this study predate the infection). Cell type and time point are not known. Each CDR3 is given with its conserved first and last residue. D genes are given only for firm matches. The listing skips clone size in some rows; elsewhere it reads once, few, many or a size class.

abundance,v_gene,d_gene,j_gene,CDR3aa,CDR3nt
once,TRBV20-1,.,TRBJ2-6,CSARGSGALSGANVLTF,TGCAGTGCTAGAGGGTCAGGGGCTCTCTCTGGGGCCAACGTCCTGACTTTC
few,TRBV24-1,.,TRBJ2-1,CATRGSPYNEQFF,TGTGCCACCAGGGGTTCTCCATACAATGAGCAGTTCTTC
.,TRBV2,.,TRBJ2-7,CASTPPGGGAHYEQYF,TGTGCCAGCACCCCTCCAGGGGGGGGGGCTCACTACGAGCAGTACTTC
.,TRBV19,.,TRBJ2-1,CASSILGTGINEQFF,TGTGCCAGTAGTATATTGGGAACGGGAATCAATGAGCAGTTCTTC
.,TRBV24-1,.,TRBJ1-1,CATSEEPRGEAFF,TGTGCCACCAGCGAAGAGCCCAGAGGTGAAGCTTTCTTT
.,TRBV9,.,TRBJ1-2,CASSAGGGNYGYTF,TGTGCCAGCAGCGCCGGCGGGGGCAACTATGGCTACACCTTC
few,TRBV18,.,TRBJ2-7,CASSPPGGREWYF,TGTGCCAGCTCACCACCTGGGGGGCGAGAATGGTACTTC
.,TRBV5-1,TRBD2,TRBJ2-7,CASSLARGAYEQYF,TGCGCCAGCAGCTTGGCCCGGGGGGCCTACGAGCAGTACTTC
.,TRBV7-6,.,TRBJ2-5,CASSLGHSQTQYF,TGTGCCAGCAGCTTAGGGCATTCTCAGACCCAGTACTTC
.,TRBV5-1,.,TRBJ2-5,CASRTVTGVETQYF,TGCGCCAGCCGGACGGTCACGGGGGTAGAGACCCAGTACTTC
.,TRBV19,.,TRBJ1-2,CASSITFLGSNYGYTF,TGTGCCAGTAGTATTACTTTCCTGGGTTCTAACTATGGCTACACCTTC
few,TRBV7-7,TRBD1,TRBJ2-7,CASSPSTGDYEQYF,TGTGCTAGCAGCCCATCTACAGGGGACTACGAGCAGTACTTC
once,TRBV11-2,.,TRBJ1-4,CASSPSRRGGLTNEKLFF,TGTGCCAGCAGCCCTTCACGGAGAGGGGGGTTAACTAATGAAAAACTGTTTTTT
.,TRBV7-6,TRBD2,TRBJ2-7,CASSFGLAGVSYEQYF,TGTGCCAGCAGCTTCGGACTAGCGGGAGTATCCTACGAGCAGTACTTC
few,TRBV13,.,TRBJ2-3,CASSLRVFNTDTQYF,TGTGCCAGCAGCTTACGCGTATTCAATACAGATACGCAGTATTTT
few,TRBV23-1,.,TRBJ2-2,CASSLHQGPEDTGELFF,TGCGCCAGCAGTCTACACCAGGGACCCGAGGACACCGGGGAGCTGTTTTTT
few,TRBV9,TRBD2,TRBJ2-3,CASSVGFWLAGGRTDTQYF,TGTGCCAGCAGCGTAGGGTTTTGGCTAGCGGGGGGCCGCACAGATACGCAGTATTTT
many,TRBV7-2,.,TRBJ2-3,CASSATDTQYF,TGTGCCAGCAGCGCCACAGATACGCAGTATTTT
few,TRBV5-1,.,TRBJ2-3,CASSLWRATDTQYF,TGCGCCAGCAGCTTGTGGAGGGCCACAGATACGCAGTATTTT
few,TRBV5-1,.,TRBJ2-7,CASSLWQGGSLGEQYF,TGCGCCAGCAGCTTGTGGCAGGGGGGTTCGTTGGGCGAGCAGTACTTC
.,TRBV20-1,TRBD1,TRBJ1-2,CSASSDRGGYTF,TGCAGTGCTAGTAGTGACAGGGGAGGCTACACCTTC
few,TRBV7-6,TRBD2,TRBJ2-1,CASSAPAAGGYNEQFF,TGTGCCAGCAGCGCCCCTGCAGCGGGAGGGTACAATGAGCAGTTCTTC